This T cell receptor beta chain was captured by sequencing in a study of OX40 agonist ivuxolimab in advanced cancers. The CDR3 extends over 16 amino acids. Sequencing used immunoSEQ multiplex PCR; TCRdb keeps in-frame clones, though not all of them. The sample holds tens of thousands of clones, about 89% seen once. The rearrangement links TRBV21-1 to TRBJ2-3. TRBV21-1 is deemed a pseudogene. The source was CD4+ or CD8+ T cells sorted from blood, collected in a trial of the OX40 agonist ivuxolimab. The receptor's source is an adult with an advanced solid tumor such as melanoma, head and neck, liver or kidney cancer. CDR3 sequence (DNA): TGTGCCAGCAGCAACCCGGGACCCTCCTACACAGATACGCAGTATTTT. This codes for CASSNPGPSYTDTQYF.